The sequence of this T cell receptor (beta chain) was determined in a study of blood T cell repertoires in COVID-19. V lost 0 bases to trimming and J lost 0 bases, with 9 bases between them. This CDR3 spans 14 amino acids. From germline, CDR1 is SQVTM and CDR2 ANQGSEA. Seattle-derived patients entered the study during active infection and were followed longitudinally. Original data processing: For nucleated cells, counts were estimated from reference gene primer amplification. Clones were read by immunoSEQ multiplex PCR, and TCRdb kept only the in-frame ones, dropping some. D and trimming were read from the DNA, whereas the V and J calls and clone size are those reported in that table. This sample has about 170,000 clones; just under 85% occur once, and the top ten carry around 2.7%.

This sequence originates from a woman of 80 years or more with COVID-19, enrolled during active disease. The chain links TRBV29-1 to TRBJ2-7, with TRBD2 as a possible D gene (5 bases). Sequenced sample: peripheral blood. For the CDR3, the DNA is TGCAGCGTTGAAGACAGGAGGAGCTCCTACGAGCAGTACTTC. It specifies CSVEDRRSSYEQYF.